These 10 T cell receptor beta chains originate from one sample sequenced in a study of blood T cell repertoires in COVID-19. Data came from immunoSEQ multiplex PCR; TCRdb stores just in-frame clones and leaves some out. The sample carries 100,000 or so clones, 81% recorded once. Sequenced: peripheral blood. Receptors were obtained from a man of 80 years or more with acute or convalescent COVID-19.

The chain recombines TRBV19 with TRBJ2-1; the match to TRBD2 covers 10 bases. The V and J ends lost 4 bases and 4 bases, in that order; junction bases with no gene match: 10. The CDR3 is 17 amino acids. CDR1 is LNHDA, CDR2 SQIVND, per germline (reference sequence). The CDR3 sequence is CASSTAYSGRTYNEQFF. The CDR3 bases are TGTGCCAGTAGTACCGCGTATAGCGGGAGGACTTACAATGAGCAGTTCTTC.

V gene TRBV10-3 combines with J gene TRBJ1-1, with D uncertain. The CDR3 loop spans 15 amino acids. Trimming removed 2 bases from V and 0 bases from J, with 10 bases in between. Germline V gene data show CDR1 as ENHRY and CDR2 as SYGVKD. The CDR3 DNA follows: TGTGCCATCAGTGAGAGCGTTTTCATGAACACTGAAGCTTTCTTT. It translates to CAISESVFMNTEAFF.

CDR3 coding DNA: TGTGCCAGCAGTGAGCGTTGGAGCGATGGCTACACCTTC. Translated: CASSERWSDGYTF. V gene TRBV2 combines with J gene TRBJ1-2; no clear D gene. This CDR3 has 13 amino acids. Germline CDR1 is SNHLY and CDR2 is FYNNEI. Deletions cut 3 bases from V and 6 bases from J, with 11 bases between.

In DNA form, the CDR3 reads TGTGCCAGCAGCCGTACAGGGGGCCTCAGCCCCGGGGAGCTGTTTTTT. Residues: CASSRTGGLSPGELFF. The chain couples TRBV7-6 to TRBJ2-2; 9 nucleotides align to TRBD1. The trim removed 5 bases at V and 6 bases at J, leaving 10 bases unmatched. There are 16 residues in the CDR3. Germline V lookup: CDR1 SGHVS, CDR2 FNYEAQ.

The rearrangement uses TRBV9 and TRBJ2-7; TRBD2 matches 13 bases. V was pared by 5 bases and J by 6 bases, with 5 bases of the junction left unmatched. CDR3 length: 14 amino acids. The V gene's germline CDR1 is SGDLS and CDR2 YYNGEE. The DNA for the CDR3 is TGTGCCAGCAGTCGGACTAGCGGGAGTCGCGAGCAGTACTTC. Protein: CASSRTSGSREQYF.

The rearrangement uses TRBV28 and TRBJ1-1; TRBD1 matches at 10 bases. Unmatched junction bases numbered 8, after V lost 5 bases and J lost 5 bases. The CDR3 covers 15 residues. The germline V gene has CDR1 MDHEN and CDR2 SYDVKM. CDR3 amino acids: CASSTGTGVLTEAFF. DNA of the CDR3: TGTGCCAGCAGTACCGGGACAGGGGTATTAACTGAAGCTTTCTTT.

This clone turned up a few times. The V call is TRBV2, the J call TRBJ1-2, with TRBD1 identical over 9 bases. V was pared by 6 bases and J by 6 bases, with 5 bases of the junction left unmatched. The CDR3 is 13 amino acids. Germline lookup yields CDR1 SNHLY and CDR2 FYNNEI. CDR3 amino acids: CASSVTGGDGYTF. The DNA for the CDR3 is TGTGCCAGCAGCGTTACAGGGGGCGATGGCTACACCTTC.

The CDR3 region has the DNA TGTGCCAGCAGTTACCCTCCACTGAATGAGCAGTTCTTC. Encoded protein: CASSYPPLNEQFF. The rearrangement joins TRBV6-5 to TRBJ2-1; no definite D call. Looked up from germline, CDR1 is MNHEY and CDR2 is SVGAGI. The CDR3 length is 13 residues. Deletions cut 2 bases from V and 7 bases from J, with 9 bases between.

V and J are TRBV29-1 and TRBJ2-1; possible D gene TRBD2, 5 bases. Germline loops: CDR1 SQVTM, CDR2 ANQGSEA. This CDR3 region has 13 residues. V dropped 3 bases and J dropped 5 bases, with 11 bases sitting between them. The chain's CDR3 is CSVEVTTDNEQFF. CDR3 coding DNA: TGCAGCGTTGAGGTGACTACTGACAATGAGCAGTTCTTC.

The chain is built from TRBV28 and TRBJ1-1; D is uncertain. There are 12 residues in the CDR3. CDR1 is MDHEN and CDR2 is SYDVKM in the germline V gene. V was trimmed by 2 bases and J by 14 bases, leaving 15 bases between them. CDR3 sequence (DNA): TGTGCCAGCAGTTTAGTTGCGCAACGTCTCTTCTTT. It yields the protein CASSLVAQRLFF.